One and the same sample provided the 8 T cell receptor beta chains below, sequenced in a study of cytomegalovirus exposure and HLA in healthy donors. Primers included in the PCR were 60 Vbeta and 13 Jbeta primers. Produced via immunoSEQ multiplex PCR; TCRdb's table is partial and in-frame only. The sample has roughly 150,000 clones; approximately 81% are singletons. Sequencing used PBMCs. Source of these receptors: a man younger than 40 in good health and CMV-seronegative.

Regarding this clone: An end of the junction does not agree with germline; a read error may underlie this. In nucleotides, the CDR3 is TGTGCTAGCAGCTTAGAGGGTGCGGGAGAGACCCAGTACTTC. Its translation: CASSLEGAGETQYF. V gene TRBV7-7 combines with J gene TRBJ2-5, with D possibly being TRBD2 (5 bases). Looked up from germline, CDR1 is SSHAT and CDR2 is FNYEAQ (reference sequence). This CDR3 is built from 14 residues.

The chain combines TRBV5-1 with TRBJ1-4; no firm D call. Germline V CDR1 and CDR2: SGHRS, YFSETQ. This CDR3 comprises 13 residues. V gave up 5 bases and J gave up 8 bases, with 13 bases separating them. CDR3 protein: CASRIGLNEKLFF. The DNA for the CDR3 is TGCGCCAGCAGGATAGGACTGAACGAAAAACTGTTTTTT.

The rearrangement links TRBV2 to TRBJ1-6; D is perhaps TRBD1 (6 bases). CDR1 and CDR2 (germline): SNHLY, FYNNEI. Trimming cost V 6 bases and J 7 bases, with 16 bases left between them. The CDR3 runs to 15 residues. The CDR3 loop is CASRLTGGANSPLHF. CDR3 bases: TGTGCCAGCAGGCTCACTGGGGGCGCAAATTCACCCCTCCACTTT.

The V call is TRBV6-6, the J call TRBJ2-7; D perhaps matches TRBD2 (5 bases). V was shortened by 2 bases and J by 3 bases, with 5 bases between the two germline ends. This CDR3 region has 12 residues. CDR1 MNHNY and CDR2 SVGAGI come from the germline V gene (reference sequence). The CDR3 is CASSYGLYEQYF. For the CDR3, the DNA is TGTGCCAGCAGTTACGGACTCTACGAGCAGTACTTC.

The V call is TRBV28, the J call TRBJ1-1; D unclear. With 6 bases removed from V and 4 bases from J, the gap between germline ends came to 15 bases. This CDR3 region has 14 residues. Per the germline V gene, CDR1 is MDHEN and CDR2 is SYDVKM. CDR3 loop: CASRASSRVTEAFF. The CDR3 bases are TGTGCCAGCAGGGCGTCCTCCCGGGTCACTGAAGCTTTCTTT.

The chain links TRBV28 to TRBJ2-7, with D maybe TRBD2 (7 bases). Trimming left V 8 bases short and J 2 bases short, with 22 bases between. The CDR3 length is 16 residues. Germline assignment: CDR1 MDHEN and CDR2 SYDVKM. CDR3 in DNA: TGTGCCAGCGACACCTCGCGCGAGGGGGGGACCTACGAGCAGTACTTC. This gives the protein CASDTSREGGTYEQYF.

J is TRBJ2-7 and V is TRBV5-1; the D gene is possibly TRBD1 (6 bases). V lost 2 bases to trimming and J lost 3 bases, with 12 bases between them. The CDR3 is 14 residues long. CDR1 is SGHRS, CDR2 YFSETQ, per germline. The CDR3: CASSFGTPLYEQYF. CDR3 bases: TGCGCCAGCAGCTTCGGGACACCCCTCTACGAGCAGTACTTC.

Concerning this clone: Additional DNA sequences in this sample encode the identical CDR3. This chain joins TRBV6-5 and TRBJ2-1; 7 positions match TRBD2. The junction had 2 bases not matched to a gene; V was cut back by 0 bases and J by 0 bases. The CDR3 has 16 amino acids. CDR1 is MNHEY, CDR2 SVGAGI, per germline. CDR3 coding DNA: TGTGCCAGCAGTTACTCCGGCGGGAGCTCCTACAATGAGCAGTTCTTC. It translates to CASSYSGGSSYNEQFF.